The clone carrying this T cell receptor beta chain was found many times. The data were obtained in a study of regulatory T cells in long-lasting Graves disease. Libraries of TCR beta came from iRepertoire HTBI primers plus Arm-PCR of CDR3 regions. TCRdb ran MiXCR on the multiplex PCR reads and lists one entry per CDR3 protein. The repertoire consists of 400,000 to 550,000 distinct CDR3 sequences, with over 15% occurring once and the leading ten covering around 11%. The CDR3 extends over 16 amino acids. Germline trimming cut 0 bases from V and 4 bases from J; bases unmatched to any gene: 8. Germline loops: CDR1 MNHEY, CDR2 SVGAGI. Stated time point: newly diagnosed GD, antithyroid drugs for less than 3 months. PBMC RNA was the source of the TCR library. The same data also went into a second study, on T cells in Graves' hyperthyroidism and ophthalmopathy. That work contributes: When the TCR CDR3 underwent first-round RT-PCR, the HTBI primer set was used.

This clonotype was obtained from a woman aged 30 to 39 with Graves disease. The specimen comprised peripheral blood mononuclear cells (PBMCs), sampled at new diagnosis, from a patient treated with antithyroid drugs. This chain connects TRBV6-5 to TRBJ2-7, with TRBD2 identical over 8 bases. DNA of the CDR3: TGTGCCAGCAGTTACTCCGGGGGGGGCGGTCTATACGAGCAGTACTTC. This sequence encodes CASSYSGGGGLYEQYF.